Presented here are 23 T cell receptor beta chains from one specimen sequenced in a study of CD8 T cells in Susac syndrome. After extraction with the RNeasy kit, roughly 0.45 to 1 ug of the RNA was reverse transcribed using random hexamers. Each CDR3 protein gets one entry after TCRdb re-called the immunoSEQ multiplex PCR reads with MiXCR. The sample lists some 300,000 distinct CDR3 sequences; roughly 85% were seen once. The specimen was CD8+ T cells from PBMCs. The source is a human donor with multiple sclerosis.

This clonotype was seen only a few times. V is TRBV27 and J is TRBJ2-7, with TRBD1 matching 8 bases. This CDR3 comprises 14 residues. J was trimmed by 2 bases and V by 5 bases; bases with no gene match: 5. Germline V gives CDR1 MNHEY, CDR2 SMNVEV (reference sequence). Here the CDR3 reads CASSTRTGTYEQYF. DNA for the CDR3: TGTGCCAGCAGTACCCGGACAGGGACCTACGAGCAGTACTTC.

The chain links TRBV7-2 to TRBJ2-5, with D possibly matching TRBD1 (6 bases). Germline V CDR1 and CDR2: SGHTA, FQGNSA. The length of the CDR3 is 14 residues. Deletions cut 3 bases from V and 4 bases from J, with 12 bases between. This chain's CDR3 is CASSFGQLLETQYF. The CDR3 nucleotides read TGTGCCAGCAGCTTTGGACAGCTCCTAGAGACCCAGTACTTC.

The chain carries TRBV19 and TRBJ1-2; possible D gene TRBD1, 6 bases. The ends were cut back, 7 bases at V and 2 bases at J, with 11 bases in the middle. The CDR3 consists of 13 residues. The germline gives CDR1 LNHDA, CDR2 SQIVND (reference sequence). CDR3 residues: CASKRTANYGYTF. CDR3 bases: TGTGCCAGTAAACGGACAGCCAACTATGGCTACACCTTC.

The rearrangement links TRBV2 to TRBJ1-2, with D perhaps TRBD1 (6 bases). The CDR3 is made up of 15 amino acids. Germline CDR1 and CDR2: SNHLY and FYNNEI. Trimming cost V 6 bases and J 5 bases, with 19 bases left between them. The CDR3 here is CASSRSLDSQYGYTF. Here the CDR3 DNA reads TGTGCCAGCAGCCGCTCGTTGGACAGCCAATATGGCTACACCTTC.

In its sample, this clonotype was seen once. This chain connects TRBV24-1 to TRBJ2-3; D is perhaps TRBD1 (7 bases). Germline CDR1 KGHDR, CDR2 SFDVKD. The CDR3 spans 20 residues. Trimming left V 4 bases short and J 5 bases short, with 30 bases between. The CDR3 here is CATSDFTGAYSGVFLDTQYF. DNA of the CDR3: TGTGCCACCAGTGACTTTACAGGGGCGTATTCGGGGGTGTTCTTAGATACGCAGTATTTT.

This clonotype was detected only a few times. The gene calls are TRBV7-2 and TRBJ1-1; D call uncertain. The CDR3 length is 13 residues. Germline V gene data show CDR1 as SGHTA and CDR2 as FQGNSA. The V gene lost 3 bases and the J gene lost 1 base, with 6 bases spanning the gap. The CDR3 nucleotides are TGTGCCAGCAGCTTGGTGGCGAACACTGAAGCTTTCTTT. Translated, it gives CASSLVANTEAFF. Based on the CDR3 plus reference TRBV7-2 and TRBJ1-1, the full variable domain is GAGVSQSPSNKVTEKGKDVELRCDPISGHTALYWYRQSLGQGLEFLIYFQGNSAPDKSGLPSDRFSAERTGGSVSTLTIQRTQQEDSAVYLCASSLVANTEAFFGQGTRLTVV.

The chain combines TRBV7-9 with TRBJ2-2; unclear D gene. The ends were cut back, 7 bases at V and 6 bases at J, with 6 bases in the middle. Per germline, CDR1 SEHNR and CDR2 FQNEAQ (reference sequence). The CDR3 is 11 amino acids. The CDR3 region has the DNA TGTGCCAGCAAGTGGCCCGGGGAGCTGTTTTTT. Translating gives CASKWPGELFF.

V and J are TRBV4-3 and TRBJ2-7, with D perhaps TRBD2 (5 bases). This CDR3 is built from 15 residues. The V and J ends lost 0 bases and 1 base respectively, with 10 bases between them. Per germline, CDR1 LGHNA and CDR2 YSLEER. CDR3 residues: CASSQEGRTSYEQYF. CDR3 DNA sequence: TGCGCCAGCAGCCAAGAGGGCAGGACTTCCTACGAGCAGTACTTC.

Points on this clonotype: A junction end diverges from the germline sequence, so it may reflect a read error. The genes are TRBV3-1 and TRBJ1-1; no clear D. In germline, CDR1 is LGHDT, CDR2 YNNKEL (reference sequence). This CDR3 is 13 amino acids long. The CDR3 loop is CASRQVRDTEAFF. CDR3 in DNA: TGTGCCAGCCGCCAAGTCCGGGACACTGAAGCTTTCTTT.

The V call is TRBV20-1, the J call TRBJ2-7, with 14 positions matching TRBD2. Germline assignment: CDR1 DFQATT and CDR2 SNEGSKA (reference sequence). Trimming took 3 bases from V and 4 from J; bases not matched to a gene: 11. The CDR3 consists of 17 residues. The CDR3 loop reads CSARGTSGSGVLYEQYF. The CDR3 nucleotides are TGCAGTGCTAGGGGGACTAGCGGGAGCGGGGTTCTTTACGAGCAGTACTTC.

V and J are TRBV4-3 and TRBJ2-1, with TRBD2 as a possible D gene (6 bases). Trimming took off 4 bases at V and 2 bases at J, with 15 bases between the two ends. The CDR3 extends over 16 amino acids. CDR1 is LGHNA and CDR2 is YSLEER in the germline V gene. The CDR3 DNA sequence: TGCGCCAGCAGCCGGATGGAGGGCCCCCCCTACAATGAGCAGTTCTTC. Its protein is CASSRMEGPPYNEQFF.

The V call is TRBV12-5, the J call TRBJ2-1; the D gene is possibly TRBD1 (6 bases). Germline V gene lookup returns CDR1 LGHNT and CDR2 FRNRAP. This CDR3 has 14 residues. V gave up 2 bases and J gave up 5 bases, with 10 bases separating them. CDR3 sequence reads: CASGLWDNNNEQFF. CDR3 nucleotides: TGTGCTAGTGGTTTGTGGGACAATAACAATGAGCAGTTCTTC.

The CDR3 region is CASSFGLAGSSYEQYF. DNA of the CDR3: TGTGCCAGCAGTTTCGGACTAGCGGGAAGTAGCTACGAGCAGTACTTC. The chain uses TRBV6-5 and TRBJ2-7, with 12 bases identical to TRBD2. With V trimmed by 4 bases and J by 3 bases, 7 bases remained unmatched. The CDR3 runs to 16 residues. The V gene's germline CDR1 is MNHEY and CDR2 SVGAGI.

This clonotype was counted between two and nine times. The chain has TRBV4-2 and TRBJ2-5; 9 bases agree with TRBD2. The V and J ends lost 0 bases and 1 base, in that order; junction bases with no gene match: 3. CDR3 length: 16 residues. Per the germline V gene, CDR1 is LGHNA and CDR2 is YNFKEQ. CDR3 DNA: TGTGCCAGCAGCCAAGATTCAGCGGGGGGCCAAGAGACCCAGTACTTC. Residues: CASSQDSAGGQETQYF.

The chain employs TRBV7-9 and TRBJ2-7, with 9 bases matching TRBD2. CDR1 SEHNR and CDR2 FQNEAQ come from the germline V gene (reference sequence). The CDR3 consists of 18 residues. J lost 6 bases, V lost 5 bases, and 20 bases had no gene match. The CDR3 sequence: CASSVGESGRHFIFEQYF. The DNA for the CDR3 is TGTGCCAGCAGCGTAGGCGAAAGCGGGAGGCACTTTATTTTCGAGCAGTACTTC.

The chain employs TRBV7-9 and TRBJ2-3; D not certain. Trimming pared 5 bases from V and 0 bases from J, leaving 18 bases between. From germline, CDR1 is SEHNR and CDR2 FQNEAQ (reference sequence). The CDR3 is 17 residues long. The CDR3 is CASSPNAGLTSTDTQYF. CDR3 sequence (DNA): TGTGCCAGCAGCCCGAATGCCGGGCTGACTAGCACAGATACGCAGTATTTT.

The chain combines TRBV19 with TRBJ2-1, with a weak D call TRBD1 (5 bases). The germline V and J ends were trimmed by 6 bases and 0 bases, with 12 bases remaining between them. The CDR3 runs to 15 residues. CDR1 is LNHDA and CDR2 is SQIVND in the germline V gene (reference sequence). CDR3 bases: TGTGCCAGTAGCCCGGACACTTTCTCCTACAATGAGCAGTTCTTC. This sequence encodes CASSPDTFSYNEQFF.

The chain links TRBV28 to TRBJ1-2; perhaps TRBD1 as D (6 bases). The CDR3 runs to 15 residues. Germline CDR1 MDHEN, CDR2 SYDVKM. Trimming removed 0 bases at V and 4 bases at J, with 12 bases between. CDR3 residues: CASSLWTGASYGYTF. CDR3 DNA sequence: TGTGCCAGCAGTTTATGGACAGGTGCTTCCTATGGCTACACCTTC.

V gene TRBV27 combines with J gene TRBJ2-3, with a possible D match to TRBD2 (7 bases). The CDR3 totals 16 residues. The germline CDR1 and CDR2 sequences are MNHEY and SMNVEV (reference sequence). V was trimmed by 8 bases and J by 2 bases, leaving 20 bases between them. The CDR3 DNA sequence: TGTGCCAGCGCCGCGGGGGCCTTCCCCCACACAGATACGCAGTATTTT. Translating gives CASAAGAFPHTDTQYF.

The chain has TRBV19 and TRBJ2-7, with 7 bases that match TRBD2. Per the germline V gene, CDR1 is LNHDA and CDR2 is SQIVND (reference sequence). The ends lost 7 bases at V and 5 bases at J; junction bases unmatched: 14. CDR3 length: 15 amino acids. In DNA form, the CDR3 reads TGTGCCAGTACCTCCACCCGACTAGCTCTCGACGAGCAGTACTTC. Protein product: CASTSTRLALDEQYF.

The chain joins TRBV7-8 to TRBJ2-1; possible D gene TRBD2, 5 bases. V dropped 1 base and J dropped 4 bases, with 17 bases sitting between them. Germline CDR1 and CDR2: SGHVS and FQNEAQ. The CDR3 contains 17 residues. The CDR3 nucleotides are TGTGCCAGCAGCTTAGTTGAAAGTGGGAGACGATACAATGAGCAGTTCTTC. It codes for CASSLVESGRRYNEQFF.

This chain connects TRBV20-1 to TRBJ2-1; D may be TRBD1 (6 bases). Trimming pared 6 bases from V and 0 bases from J, leaving 12 bases between. The germline CDR1 and CDR2 sequences are DFQATT and SNEGSKA (reference sequence). The CDR3 has 14 amino acids. CDR3 DNA: TGCAGTGCCCTAACAGGGAGCTCCTACAATGAGCAGTTCTTC. This codes for CSALTGSSYNEQFF.

The chain's CDR3 is CASSPDRAGQPQHF. In DNA, the CDR3 is TGTGCCAGCAGTCCTGACAGGGCCGGGCAGCCCCAGCATTTT. The V and J genes are TRBV28 and TRBJ1-5; 7 bases are a match to TRBD1. Per germline, CDR1 MDHEN and CDR2 SYDVKM. The CDR3 extends over 14 amino acids. Trimming at V came to 5 bases and at J to 7 bases, leaving 8 bases not matched to a gene.